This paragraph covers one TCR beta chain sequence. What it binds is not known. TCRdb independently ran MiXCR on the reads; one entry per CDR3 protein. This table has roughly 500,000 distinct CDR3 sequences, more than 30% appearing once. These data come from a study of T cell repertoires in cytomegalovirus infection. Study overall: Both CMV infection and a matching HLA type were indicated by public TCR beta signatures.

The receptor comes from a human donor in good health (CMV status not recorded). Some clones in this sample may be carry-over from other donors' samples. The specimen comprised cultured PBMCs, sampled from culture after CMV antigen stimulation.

The CDR3 DNA reads TGTGCCAGCAGCGCCACGATGGGAGCGGTAACCTCCTACGAGCAGTACGTC. It yields the protein CASSATMGAVTSYEQYV. The chain is built from TRBV6-1 and TRBJ2-7; D perhaps matches TRBD2 (5 bases). Germline V gene lookup returns CDR1 MNHNS and CDR2 SASEGT. The CDR3 totals 17 residues. V lost 6 bases and J lost 0, with 21 bases in between.